These 32 T cell receptor beta chains were sequenced from one sample in a study of shared clonotypes between healthy human individuals. Assay: immunoSEQ multiplex PCR; the TCRdb copy retains only in-frame clones and omits some. The table shows about 2 million clones, with around 95% occurring only once. The sequencing sample was made of naive CD4+ T cells sorted from blood. Subset: CD45RA+ positively selected. These receptors all stem from a man between 18 and 35 years old in good health.

The chain uses TRBV7-2 and TRBJ2-7, with 8 bases matching TRBD1. Germline lookup yields CDR1 SGHTA and CDR2 FQGNSA. V shed 0 bases and J 6 bases; nucleotides not matched to a gene: 4. CDR3 size: 14 residues. The CDR3, as DNA: TGTGCCAGCAGCTTAGCGGGACAGGTCCCCGAGCAGTACTTC. Protein sequence: CASSLAGQVPEQYF.

The chain recombines TRBV2 with TRBJ1-4; D not resolved. CDR1 is SNHLY, CDR2 FYNNEI, per germline. V shed 7 bases and J shed 0 bases, with 12 bases lying between them. This CDR3 has 15 amino acids. The CDR3 sequence: CASIGNSPTNEKLFF. The CDR3 bases are TGTGCCAGCATTGGGAATTCTCCAACTAATGAAAAACTGTTTTTT.

The J gene is TRBJ1-6, the V gene TRBV27, with a tentative D call TRBD1 (5 bases). CDR1 MNHEY and CDR2 SMNVEV come from the germline V gene (reference sequence). Trimming cost V 0 bases and J 7 bases, with 13 bases left between them. The CDR3 sequence is 16 residues long. CDR3 nucleotide sequence: TGTGCCAGCAGTTTATCGCGGGGGTCTGACAATTCACCCCTCCACTTT. Translation: CASSLSRGSDNSPLHF.

The chain has TRBV6-5 and TRBJ1-4; D is ambiguous. The ends were cut back, 5 bases at V and 8 bases at J, with 15 bases in the middle. This CDR3 has 14 residues. Germline V gene data show CDR1 as MNHEY and CDR2 as SVGAGI. The CDR3 nucleotides read TGTGCCAGCAGTACGGGGTTTTCGGGGGAAAAACTGTTTTTT. Amino acid sequence: CASSTGFSGEKLFF.

In its sample, this clone was seen once. The chain has TRBV18 and TRBJ2-3, with D possibly matching TRBD1 (6 bases). This CDR3 has 13 residues. V lost 2 bases and J lost 7, with 10 bases in between. Looked up from germline, CDR1 is KGHSH and CDR2 is LQKENI. The CDR3 DNA reads as TGTGCCAGCTCACCAAACAGGGAAAATACGCAGTATTTT. Amino acids: CASSPNRENTQYF.

The CDR3 region is CASRLTGELFF. CDR3 sequence (DNA): TGTGCCAGCAGGTTAACCGGGGAGCTGTTTTTT. V and J are TRBV5-8 and TRBJ2-2, with D uncertain. The germline gives CDR1 SGHTS, CDR2 YDEGEE. The CDR3 spans 11 residues. Deletions cut 5 bases from V and 5 bases from J, with 4 bases between.

The chain is built from TRBV7-8 and TRBJ1-2; D call uncertain. Germline loops: CDR1 SGHVS, CDR2 FQNEAQ. V lost 1 base and J 4 bases, leaving 19 bases between the germline ends. The CDR3 totals 17 residues. For the CDR3, the DNA is TGTGCCAGCAGCTTAGTCCCTCAATACAGACCAGGCTATGGCTACACCTTC. Translated: CASSLVPQYRPGYGYTF.

The chain joins TRBV5-4 to TRBJ2-3; D gene uncertain. The CDR3 totals 13 residues. Germline V lookup: CDR1 SGHNT, CDR2 YYREEE (reference sequence). Trimming took 4 bases from V and 3 from J, leaving 9 bases between them. The CDR3 loop reads CASSRTQTDTQYF. In DNA form, the CDR3 reads TGTGCCAGCAGCCGAACTCAAACAGATACGCAGTATTTT. Drawing the rest from reference TRBV5-4 and TRBJ2-3, the complete variable domain is ETGVTQSPTHLIKTRGQQVTLRCSSQSGHNTVSWYQQALGQGPQFIFQYYREEENGRGNFPPRFSGLQFPNYSSELNVNALELDDSALYLCASSRTQTDTQYFGPGTRLTVL.

This rearrangement joins TRBV10-3 to TRBJ2-7; perhaps TRBD2 as D (6 bases). V dropped 6 bases and J dropped 3 bases, with 15 bases sitting between them. The CDR3 is made up of 14 amino acids. The germline CDR1 and CDR2 sequences are ENHRY and SYGVKD. In DNA, the CDR3 is TGTGCCATCAGCCCGGGAGAAGCCGTCTACGAGCAGTACTTC. Its translation is CAISPGEAVYEQYF.

V and J are TRBV9 and TRBJ1-6; tentatively, D is TRBD1 (5 bases). The CDR3 is made up of 17 amino acids. V was clipped by 3 bases and J by 0 bases, with 13 bases between them. The germline CDR1 and CDR2 sequences are SGDLS and YYNGEE. CDR3 sequence: CASSGGSPSSYNSPLHF. DNA for the CDR3: TGTGCCAGCAGCGGGGGGTCACCGAGCTCCTATAATTCACCCCTCCACTTT.

V usage is TRBV4-1 and J usage is TRBJ2-2, with TRBD2 matching 9 bases. The CDR3 has 17 residues. From germline, CDR1 is MGHRA and CDR2 YSYEKL. V shed 0 bases, J shed 8 bases, and the junction held 10 bases outside the gene matches. The CDR3 loop reads CASSQESGAGGPGELFF. The CDR3, as DNA: TGCGCCAGCAGCCAAGAAAGTGGCGCGGGAGGGCCGGGGGAGCTGTTTTTT.

A word on this clone: Other DNA sequences of this sample code for an identical CDR3. V is TRBV30 and J is TRBJ2-5; weak D call: TRBD2 (5 bases). This CDR3 is 13 amino acids long. V was clipped by 1 base and J by 2 bases, with 8 bases between them. CDR1 and CDR2 from the germline V gene are GTSNPN and SVGIG (reference sequence). The CDR3 coding sequence is TGTGCCTGGAGTGGAGGGTGGCAAGAGACCCAGTACTTC. This sequence encodes CAWSGGWQETQYF.

The chain is built from TRBV4-2 and TRBJ2-7; D not resolved. The germline V gene encodes CDR1 LGHNA and CDR2 YNFKEQ. The length of the CDR3 is 11 residues. Trimming took off 5 bases at V and 3 bases at J, with 5 bases between the two ends. CDR3: CASSSNYEQYF. The CDR3 DNA is TGTGCCAGCAGCTCAAACTACGAGCAGTACTTC.

The genes are TRBV30 and TRBJ1-4; 12 positions match TRBD1. This CDR3 region has 16 residues. V lost 1 base to trimming and J lost 6 bases; unmatched junction nucleotides: 6. Germline CDR1 GTSNPN, CDR2 SVGIG (reference sequence). The CDR3 spells CAWSGGQGARDEKLFF. CDR3 bases: TGTGCCTGGAGTGGGGGACAGGGGGCTAGGGATGAAAAACTGTTTTTT.

This chain joins TRBV29-1 and TRBJ1-1; 8 nucleotides line up with TRBD1. Germline assignment: CDR1 SQVTM and CDR2 ANQGSEA. The CDR3 contains 14 residues. The V segment lost 4 bases and the J segment 4 bases; nucleotides outside the gene matches: 8. The CDR3 DNA reads TGCAGCGTTGGAGACAGGGGTGGATTCACTGAAGCTTTCTTT. Protein sequence: CSVGDRGGFTEAFF. The whole variable domain, remainder taken from reference TRBV29-1 and TRBJ1-1, is SAVISQKPSRDICQRGTSLTIQCQVDSQVTMMFWYRQQPGQSLTLIATANQGSEATYESGFVIDKFPISRPNLTFSTLTVSNMSPEDSSIYLCSVGDRGGFTEAFFGQGTRLTVV.

The chain links TRBV19 to TRBJ2-7; unclear D gene. Germline CDR1 is LNHDA and CDR2 is SQIVND (reference sequence). V was trimmed by 3 bases and J by 2 bases, leaving 11 bases between them. CDR3 length: 14 residues. The chain's CDR3 is CASSIGAVTYEQYF. The CDR3 coding sequence is TGTGCCAGTAGTATTGGTGCAGTGACCTACGAGCAGTACTTC.

The chain links TRBV5-1 to TRBJ2-7; TRBD2 might be the D (6 bases). Germline V gene lookup returns CDR1 SGHRS and CDR2 YFSETQ. V lost 0 bases and J 4 bases, leaving 14 bases between the germline ends. This CDR3 has 15 amino acids. As DNA, the CDR3 is TGCGCCAGCAGCTTGGACATGGGGGGTAAGTACGAGCAGTACTTC. Translation: CASSLDMGGKYEQYF. Drawing the rest from reference TRBV5-1 and TRBJ2-7, the complete variable domain is KAGVTQTPRYLIKTRGQQVTLSCSPISGHRSVSWYQQTPGQGLQFLFEYFSETQRNKGNFPGRFSGRQFSNSRSEMNVSTLELGDSALYLCASSLDMGGKYEQYFGPGTRLTVT.

The CDR3 spells CASKPGGMGQPQHF. In DNA form, the CDR3 reads TGTGCCAGCAAACCAGGGGGAATGGGACAGCCCCAGCATTTT. This chain uses TRBV28 with TRBJ1-5; the match to TRBD1 covers 7 bases. The length of the CDR3 is 14 residues. Unmatched junction bases numbered 10, after V lost 7 bases and J lost 7 bases. Per the germline V gene, CDR1 is MDHEN and CDR2 is SYDVKM.

The V gene is TRBV7-2, the J gene TRBJ2-3; D might be TRBD2 (6 bases). Germline assignment: CDR1 SGHTA and CDR2 FQGNSA. CDR3 length equals 14 residues. Trimming cost V 5 bases and J 3 bases, with 12 bases left between them. The DNA for the CDR3 is TGTGCCAGCAGCCCCGACGGGGGAACAGATACGCAGTATTTT. The encoded protein is CASSPDGGTDTQYF.

The chain joins TRBV5-1 to TRBJ1-3; 7 bases match TRBD1. Per the germline V gene, CDR1 is SGHRS and CDR2 is YFSETQ. V lost 0 bases and J lost 0; bases outside the gene matches: 3. The CDR3 has 16 residues. The CDR3 DNA follows: TGCGCCAGCAGCTTGGGGGACAGTTCCTCTGGAAACACCATATATTTT. Translating gives CASSLGDSSSGNTIYF.

The chain has TRBV7-2 and TRBJ1-4; TRBD1 matches at 7 bases. Trimming cost V 5 bases and J 8 bases; bases outside gene matches: 14. Germline V lookup: CDR1 SGHTA, CDR2 FQGNSA. CDR3 length: 16 amino acids. CDR3 coding DNA: TGTGCCAGCAGCCGTAACAGGGGCGTCAATTCCGAAAAACTGTTTTTT. Translating it yields CASSRNRGVNSEKLFF.

The chain links TRBV10-3 to TRBJ2-4; D gene unclear. Trimming removed 0 bases from V and 4 bases from J, with 4 bases in between. This CDR3 comprises 13 residues. CDR1 is ENHRY, CDR2 SYGVKD, per germline. The CDR3 loop is CAISESNKNIQYF. CDR3 coding DNA: TGTGCCATCAGTGAGTCGAATAAAAACATTCAGTACTTC.

Comments on this clone: Other DNA sequences in the sample encode the same CDR3. The chain carries TRBV5-1 and TRBJ2-7, with D unclear. In germline, CDR1 is SGHRS, CDR2 YFSETQ. Trimming left V 0 bases short and J 1 base short, with 8 bases between. The CDR3 length is 14 residues. The DNA of the CDR3 is TGCGCCAGCAGCTTGGCCGTAGGGTCCTACGAGCAGTACTTC. Its translation is CASSLAVGSYEQYF.

The rearrangement uses TRBV27 and TRBJ2-3, with D perhaps matching TRBD2 (5 bases). The CDR3 contains 14 residues. Deletions cut 7 bases from V and 6 bases from J, with 17 bases between. CDR1 and CDR2 from the germline V gene are MNHEY and SMNVEV (reference sequence). CDR3 sequence: CASIGERTGDTQYF. DNA for the CDR3: TGTGCCAGCATAGGAGAGAGGACGGGGGATACGCAGTATTTT.

The CDR3 protein is CAWGPSRVYGGTSQQLALHF. DNA for the CDR3: TGTGCCTGGGGACCGTCGAGGGTATACGGGGGAACAAGTCAACAATTGGCCCTCCACTTT. V and J are TRBV30 and TRBJ1-6; possibly TRBD1 for D (5 bases). V lost 5 bases, J lost 14 bases, and 40 bases lay in between. Germline V gene lookup returns CDR1 GTSNPN and CDR2 SVGIG (reference sequence). The CDR3 covers 20 residues.

The J gene is TRBJ1-1, the V gene TRBV9; possible D gene TRBD1, 6 bases. V lost 3 bases and J 7 bases, leaving 13 bases between the germline ends. The CDR3 has 13 residues. Germline V gives CDR1 SGDLS, CDR2 YYNGEE. The CDR3 bases are TGTGCCAGCAGCGCCATCTTGGACAGTGAAGCTTTCTTT. It is translated as CASSAILDSEAFF.

The rearrangement joins TRBV30 to TRBJ2-5; possibly TRBD1 for D (6 bases). Germline V gives CDR1 GTSNPN, CDR2 SVGIG (reference sequence). V lost 3 bases to trimming and J lost 7 bases, with 15 bases between them. There are 13 residues in the CDR3. The CDR3 DNA sequence: TGTGCCTGGAGCCATGGGGGCGGCCCGACCCAGTACTTC. This codes for CAWSHGGGPTQYF.

The chain carries TRBV7-2 and TRBJ2-3; D might be TRBD2 (6 bases). CDR1 is SGHTA and CDR2 is FQGNSA in the germline V gene. The CDR3 is 15 residues long. Trimming left V 1 base short and J 4 bases short, with 12 bases between. The CDR3 is CASSLGAGYSDTQYF. CDR3 in DNA: TGTGCCAGCAGCTTAGGGGCGGGATATTCAGATACGCAGTATTTT.

With respect to this clone: This may be a read error: a much more frequent sequence differs by one nucleotide. The sample has other DNA sequences that encode this CDR3 too. The V call is TRBV7-9, the J call TRBJ2-3; D not certain. This CDR3 region has 11 residues. V was cut by 5 bases and J by 3 bases, with 3 bases left in between. In germline, CDR1 is SEHNR, CDR2 FQNEAQ (reference sequence). The CDR3 nucleotides read TGTGCCAGCAGCCTAACAGATACGCAGTATTTT. This translates into CASSLTDTQYF. Full variable domain (missing parts from reference TRBV7-9 and TRBJ2-3): DTGVSQNPRHKITKRGQNVTFRCDPISEHNRLYWYRQTLGQGPEFLTYFQNEAQLEKSRLLSDRFSAERPKGSFSTLEIQRTEQGDSAMYLCASSLTDTQYFGPGTRLTVL.

V is TRBV5-4 and J is TRBJ2-4; D possibly uses TRBD1 or TRBD2 (5 bases each). Germline V gene data show CDR1 as SGHNT and CDR2 as YYREEE (reference sequence). The CDR3 runs 14 residues. V was cut by 7 bases and J by 9 bases, with 20 bases left in between. CDR3 bases: TGTGCCAGCTTCGAGCAGGGAGTGGGATTCATTCAGTACTTC. As protein: CASFEQGVGFIQYF.

The chain uses TRBV5-1 and TRBJ2-1; 10 positions match TRBD1. The length of the CDR3 is 15 residues. The V gene end was trimmed by 0 bases and the J gene end by 7 bases; junction bases not matched to a gene: 4. Germline V gene sequence: CDR1 SGHRS, CDR2 YFSETQ. Here the CDR3 DNA reads TGCGCCAGCAGCTTGGCTTGGGGACAGGGGAATGAGCAGTTCTTC. Encoded protein: CASSLAWGQGNEQFF.

The chain combines TRBV10-1 with TRBJ2-7; D is perhaps TRBD1 (6 bases). The CDR3 loop spans 14 amino acids. The ends were cut back, 0 bases at V and 5 bases at J, with 11 bases in the middle. In germline, CDR1 is WNHNN, CDR2 SYGVQD (reference sequence). In DNA, the CDR3 is TGCGCCAGCAGTGAGTCGAACAGGGCTAACGAGCAGTACTTC. Translating it yields CASSESNRANEQYF.